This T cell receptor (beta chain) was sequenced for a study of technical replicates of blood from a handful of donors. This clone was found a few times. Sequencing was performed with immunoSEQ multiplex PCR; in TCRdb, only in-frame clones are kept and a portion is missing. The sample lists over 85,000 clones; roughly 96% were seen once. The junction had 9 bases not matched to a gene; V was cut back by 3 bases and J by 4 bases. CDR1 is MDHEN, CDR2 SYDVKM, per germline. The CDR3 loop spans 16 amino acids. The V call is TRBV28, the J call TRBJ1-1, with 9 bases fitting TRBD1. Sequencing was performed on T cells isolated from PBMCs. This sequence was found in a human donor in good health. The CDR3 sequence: CASSFRDRVGITEAFF. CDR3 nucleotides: TGTGCCAGCAGTTTCCGGGACAGGGTGGGGATCACTGAAGCTTTCTTT.